This entry is about one T cell receptor (beta chain). Original processing notes: Amplifying reference gene primers gave estimates of nucleated cell counts. This table comes from immunoSEQ multiplex PCR, and its TCRdb copy is limited to in-frame clones, with some not included. Clone size and V and J calls were adopted from that table, with D and trimming inferred from the DNA. The table includes over 85,000 clones, around 68% detected once. These data belong to a study of blood T cell repertoires in COVID-19. Turning to the study itself: PBMCs, B-cell-depleted T cells, or T cells were the source of the cDNA or gDNA that made up the material.

The origin of this receptor is a woman aged 55-70 years with acute or convalescent COVID-19. Sample: peripheral blood.

The CDR3 is CASSLAASGTYNEQFF. Written as DNA, the CDR3 is TGTGCCAGCAGCTTAGCAGCTAGCGGAACCTACAATGAGCAGTTCTTC. The gene calls are TRBV7-2 and TRBJ2-1; TRBD2 aligns across 7 bases. Germline V CDR1 and CDR2: SGHTA, FQGNSA. CDR3 length equals 16 residues. Trimming cost V 0 bases and J 2 bases; bases outside gene matches: 4.